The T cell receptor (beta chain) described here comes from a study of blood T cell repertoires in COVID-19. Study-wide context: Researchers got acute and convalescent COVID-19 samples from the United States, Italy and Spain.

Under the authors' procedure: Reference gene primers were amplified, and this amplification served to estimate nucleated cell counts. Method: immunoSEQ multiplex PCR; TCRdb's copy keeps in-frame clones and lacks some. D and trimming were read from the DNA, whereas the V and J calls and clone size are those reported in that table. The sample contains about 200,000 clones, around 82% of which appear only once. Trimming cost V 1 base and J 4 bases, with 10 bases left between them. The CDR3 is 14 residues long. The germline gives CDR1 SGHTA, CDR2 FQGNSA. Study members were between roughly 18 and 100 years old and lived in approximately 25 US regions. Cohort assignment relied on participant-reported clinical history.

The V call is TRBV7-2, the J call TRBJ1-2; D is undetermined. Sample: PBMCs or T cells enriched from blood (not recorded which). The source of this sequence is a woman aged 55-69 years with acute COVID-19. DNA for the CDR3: TGTGCCAGCAGCTTAGGGGAGGGCGCCTATGGCTACACCTTC. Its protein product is CASSLGEGAYGYTF.